The rows below give T cell receptor beta chains drawn from one sample of a study of blood T cell repertoires in COVID-19. Sequencing was performed with immunoSEQ multiplex PCR; in TCRdb, only in-frame clones are kept and a portion is missing. The sample has 300,000 to 400,000 clones; approximately 88% are singletons. Input material: peripheral blood. The origin of the receptors is a woman aged 30 to 39 with COVID-19, enrolled during active disease. CDR3s include the opening cysteine and the closing phenylalanine or tryptophan. The D gene is left open where the match is weak. Where a row states a size, it is once, few, many or the class of an expanded clone; other rows omit it.

clone_size j_call d_call v_call cdr3_aa cdr3_nt
. TRBJ2-7 . TRBV6-5 CASSYSKGWSYEQYF TGTGCCAGCAGTTACTCTAAGGGGTGGTCCTACGAGCAGTACTTC
few TRBJ2-2 TRBD2 TRBV2 CASREPGLAGITGELFF TGTGCCAGCAGGGAACCGGGACTAGCGGGAATCACCGGGGAGCTGTTTTTT
. TRBJ2-3 TRBD2 TRBV5-1 CASSLLSGTSGGVADTQYF TGCGCCAGCAGCTTGTTATCCGGGACTAGCGGGGGGGTCGCAGATACGCAGTATTTT
. TRBJ2-1 TRBD2 TRBV6-5 CASLGGGTFNEQFF TGTGCCAGCCTCGGGGGGGGGACCTTCAATGAGCAGTTCTTC
. TRBJ2-7 . TRBV5-5 CASSPRSGRGYEQYF TGTGCCAGCAGCCCGCGGTCGGGCAGGGGATACGAGCAGTACTTC
. TRBJ2-7 TRBD1 TRBV28 CASSQGTGSSYEQYF TGTGCCAGCAGTCAAGGGACAGGGAGCTCCTACGAGCAGTACTTC
. TRBJ2-3 . TRBV9 CASRAVSDTQYF TGTGCCAGCAGGGCGGTTTCGGATACGCAGTATTTT
. TRBJ1-6 TRBD1 TRBV29-1 CSVERVKLGQSNSPLHF TGCAGCGTTGAACGGGTAAAATTGGGACAGAGTAATTCACCCCTCCACTTT
. TRBJ1-4 TRBD1 TRBV28 CASSLGQGKKLFF TGTGCCAGCAGTTTGGGACAGGGGAAAAAACTGTTTTTT
. TRBJ2-7 . TRBV4-3 CASSQGLGATYEQYF TGCGCCAGCAGCCAAGGGCTGGGGGCGACCTACGAGCAGTACTTC
. TRBJ1-2 TRBD1 TRBV9 CASSVRQGAGGYTF TGTGCCAGCAGCGTCAGACAGGGGGCCGGTGGCTACACCTTC
. TRBJ2-5 . TRBV15 CATSRVIGDKETQYF TGTGCCACCAGCAGAGTGATCGGGGACAAGGAGACCCAGTACTTC
once TRBJ2-5 . TRBV7-2 CASSLWAGTQETQYF TGTGCCAGCAGCTTATGGGCAGGGACTCAAGAGACCCAGTACTTC
. TRBJ2-3 . TRBV7-2 CASSLVAGYVADTQYF TGTGCCAGCAGCTTAGTCGCGGGGTATGTGGCAGATACGCAGTATTTT
few TRBJ1-1 TRBD1 TRBV6-5 CASSYSYRGNTEAFF TGTGCCAGCAGTTACTCGTACAGGGGGAACACTGAAGCTTTCTTT
. TRBJ1-2 . TRBV9 CASSVRQDYGYTF TGTGCCAGCAGCGTCCGACAGGACTATGGCTACACCTTC
. TRBJ2-7 TRBD2 TRBV4-1 CASSQIPAGFYEQYF TGCGCCAGCAGCCAAATCCCAGCGGGGTTTTACGAGCAGTACTTC
. TRBJ2-5 TRBD2 TRBV9 CASSVVAGDMETQYF TGTGCCAGCAGCGTAGTAGCGGGAGATATGGAGACCCAGTACTTC
. TRBJ1-5 TRBD1 TRBV20-1 CSASQGDQPQHF TGCAGTGCTAGTCAGGGGGATCAGCCCCAGCATTTT
. TRBJ2-7 TRBD2 TRBV19 CASSAGTSQYEQYF TGTGCCAGTAGCGCCGGGACTAGCCAGTACGAGCAGTACTTC
few TRBJ2-2 . TRBV6-5 CASSIIRGLAGELFF TGTGCCAGCAGTATCATCAGGGGATTGGCCGGGGAGCTGTTTTTT
once TRBJ2-7 . TRBV6-6 CASSYSIVAAYEQYF TGTGCCAGCAGTTACTCGATCGTAGCAGCTTACGAGCAGTACTTC
. TRBJ2-1 . TRBV4-3 CASSQASAVLYNEQFF TGCGCCAGCAGCCAAGCATCAGCGGTCCTCTACAATGAGCAGTTCTTC
few TRBJ2-5 TRBD2 TRBV10-3 CAISGTSGRDGTQYF TGTGCCATCAGCGGGACTAGCGGGAGGGACGGGACCCAGTACTTC
. TRBJ2-7 . TRBV14 CASSPDSTYEQYF TGTGCCAGCAGCCCTGACAGCACCTACGAGCAGTACTTC
. TRBJ2-1 TRBD2 TRBV7-2 CASSSRTRPLALNEQFF TGTGCCAGCAGCTCTCGGACTAGACCTTTGGCCCTCAATGAGCAGTTCTTC
. TRBJ2-3 . TRBV5-1 CASSSTPTRTDTQYF TGCGCCAGCAGCTCTACCCCCACCCGAACAGATACGCAGTATTTT
. TRBJ1-4 . TRBV5-5 CASSFPESATNEKLFF TGTGCCAGCAGCTTTCCGGAGTCAGCAACTAATGAAAAACTGTTTTTT
. TRBJ2-1 TRBD2 TRBV10-3 CATAGTSTNEQFF TGTGCCACTGCCGGGACTAGCACCAATGAGCAGTTCTTC
. TRBJ1-1 TRBD1 TRBV6-2/TRBV6-3 CASSSDRGVVNTEAFF TGTGCCAGCAGTTCCGACAGGGGCGTTGTGAACACTGAAGCTTTCTTT
. TRBJ1-2 TRBD1 TRBV9 CASSVGAGGLPVYGYTF TGTGCCAGCAGCGTAGGGGCAGGGGGCCTCCCGGTCTATGGCTACACCTTC
many TRBJ2-5 TRBD1 TRBV7-8 CASSFLGTGKGETQYF TGTGCCAGCAGCTTCCTCGGGACAGGGAAGGGTGAGACCCAGTACTTC
. TRBJ2-2 TRBD1 TRBV6-1 CASSETGDLGELFF TGTGCCAGCAGTGAGACAGGGGACCTAGGGGAGCTGTTTTTT
. TRBJ1-1 . TRBV5-8 CASSLGPGAAFF TGTGCCAGCAGCTTGGGGCCGGGAGCAGCTTTCTTT
. TRBJ2-3 TRBD2 TRBV12-3/TRBV12-4 CASITSAGGYF TGTGCCAGCATAACTAGCGCTGGGGGGTATTTT
. TRBJ2-1 . TRBV2 CAILGRGNLGEQFF TGTGCCATCCTGGGCAGGGGCAATTTGGGTGAGCAGTTCTTC
. TRBJ1-2 TRBD1 TRBV4-3 CASSQHQGVISDGYTF TGCGCCAGCAGCCAACATCAGGGGGTGATTAGTGATGGCTACACCTTC
. TRBJ2-6 . TRBV6-4 CASSEEQASGANVLTF TGTGCCAGCAGTGAAGAGCAGGCCTCTGGGGCCAACGTCCTGACTTTC
. TRBJ2-5 TRBD2 TRBV3-1/TRBV3-2 CASRSRLAGGGETQYF TGTGCCAGCAGATCGCGACTAGCGGGAGGCGGTGAGACCCAGTACTTC
. TRBJ1-3 . TRBV7-9 CASTPGVSGNTIYF TGTGCCAGCACCCCGGGGGTTTCTGGAAACACCATATATTTT
. TRBJ2-7 TRBD1 TRBV27 CASSFQTGGYEQYF TGTGCCAGCAGTTTCCAGACAGGGGGCTACGAGCAGTACTTC
once TRBJ2-7 TRBD1 TRBV10-1 CASSESRQGSGEQYF TGCGCCAGCAGTGAGTCGAGACAGGGTTCGGGCGAGCAGTACTTC